This T cell receptor beta chain was identified during a study of cytomegalovirus exposure and HLA in healthy donors. The CDR3 is 18 residues long. CDR1 is LGHNA, CDR2 YSLEER, per germline. V was shortened by 3 bases and J by 0 bases, with 18 bases between the two germline ends. Points on this clone: The antigen is undetermined.

Overall study findings and caveats: Presence/absence analyses rested on an assumption that sequencing depth was roughly uniform across donors.

With 60 Vbeta and 13 Jbeta primers, the PCR was carried out. Clones were sequenced by immunoSEQ multiplex PCR, and TCRdb holds only the in-frame ones, with some missing. This listing includes roughly 90,000 clones. The source material was PBMCs. This clonotype originated in a man aged 45-60 years in good health and CMV-seropositive. V gene TRBV4-3 combines with J gene TRBJ2-1; maybe TRBD2 (6 bases). CDR3 nucleotide sequence: TGCGCCAGCAGCCACTGGGTTAGCGGAGCCAGCTCCTACAATGAGCAGTTCTTC. Translated, it gives CASSHWVSGASSYNEQFF.